Each of the 9 T cell receptor beta chains below was sequenced from the same sample in a study of blood T cell repertoires in COVID-19. TCRdb's copy holds only in-frame clones and misses some; the assay was immunoSEQ multiplex PCR. Here the sample spans approximately 50,000 clones, less than 80% being singletons. Sequencing was performed on peripheral blood. The receptors derive from a man between 65 and 85 years old with acute or convalescent COVID-19.

This sequence joins TRBV4-2 and TRBJ2-5; 7 bases match TRBD2. J lost 5 bases, V lost 4 bases, and 25 bases had no gene match. The CDR3 sequence is 20 residues long. CDR1 is LGHNA and CDR2 is YNFKEQ in the germline V gene. As DNA, the CDR3 is TGTGCCAGCAGCCCTCTCCGGGGCCAAATGGTGGGAGGGGCGGGTGAGACCCAGTACTTC. The encoded protein is CASSPLRGQMVGGAGETQYF.

This sequence joins TRBV7-2 and TRBJ2-3, with D possibly matching TRBD2 (5 bases). V was pared by 1 base and J by 3 bases, with 14 bases between. Germline assignment: CDR1 SGHTA and CDR2 FQGNSA. This CDR3 spans 16 amino acids. This CDR3 is CASSLVASIGTDTQYF. The CDR3 bases are TGTGCCAGCAGCTTAGTGGCTAGCATCGGAACAGATACGCAGTATTTT.

The rearrangement joins TRBV12-5 to TRBJ1-1; 7 bases map to TRBD1. The J segment lost 4 bases and the V segment lost 1 base, leaving 9 bases of the junction unmatched. This CDR3 is 16 amino acids long. Germline CDR1 and CDR2: LGHNT and FRNRAP. The CDR3 DNA follows: TGTGCTAGTGGTTTGGGGACAGGACCCCAGGGCACTGAAGCTTTCTTT. It encodes CASGLGTGPQGTEAFF.

This clone was observed once. The J gene is TRBJ2-7, the V gene TRBV11-2; tentative D call: TRBD2 (6 bases). The CDR3 has 14 amino acids. The V end lost 2 bases, the J end lost 2 bases, and 10 bases lay between the germline ends. CDR1 and CDR2 from the germline V gene are SGHAT and FQNNGV. This CDR3 reads CASSLSASAYEQYF. CDR3 DNA: TGTGCCAGCAGCTTAAGTGCTAGCGCCTACGAGCAGTACTTC.

Only one count was recorded for this clone. The chain combines TRBV11-2 with TRBJ1-1; D call uncertain. With 6 bases removed from V and 8 bases from J, the gap between germline ends came to 19 bases. The CDR3 loop spans 14 amino acids. Germline V CDR1 and CDR2: SGHAT, FQNNGV. This CDR3 is CASRSREGGMEAFF. CDR3 nucleotides: TGTGCCAGCAGGTCTAGGGAGGGTGGGATGGAAGCTTTCTTT.

The genes are TRBV12-2 and TRBJ1-4; the table's D call of TRBD1 was not tested on the DNA. TRBV12-2 is flagged as a pseudogene. This CDR3 is built from 15 residues. CDR3 in DNA: TGTGCAAGTCGCTTAAAGGGGGCCACGGGAGAAAAACTGTTTTTT. It yields the protein CASRLKGATGEKLFF.

This chain connects TRBV5-1 to TRBJ1-1; weak D call: TRBD1 (5 bases). The V end was cut by 4 bases, the J end by 3 bases, with 13 bases between. This CDR3 region has 14 residues. The germline V gene encodes CDR1 SGHRS and CDR2 YFSETQ. The CDR3 coding sequence is TGCGCCAGCAGCAACCTAGGAGGGGACACTGAAGCTTTCTTT. Encoded protein: CASSNLGGDTEAFF.

The genes are TRBV30 and TRBJ2-3; 8 nucleotides align to TRBD2. The CDR3 runs 16 residues. V dropped 1 base and J dropped 6; count of bases not matched to a gene: 12. Germline V CDR1 and CDR2: GTSNPN, SVGIG (reference sequence). CDR3: CAWSALEAGALDTQYF. The DNA of the CDR3 is TGTGCCTGGAGTGCCCTCGAAGCGGGAGCGTTGGATACGCAGTATTTT.

CDR3 nucleotide sequence: TGTGCCAGCAGCGAGGACGAGCGGGGGAGACGAGATACGCAGTATTTT. This encodes CASSEDERGRRDTQYF. V is TRBV9 and J is TRBJ2-3; 8 bases match TRBD2. Per the germline V gene, CDR1 is SGDLS and CDR2 is YYNGEE. V dropped 3 bases and J dropped 5; count of bases not matched to a gene: 11. The CDR3 consists of 16 residues. Supplemented by reference TRBV9 and TRBJ2-3, the full variable domain reads DSGVTQTPKHLITATGQRVTLRCSPRSGDLSVYWYQQSLDQGLQFLIQYYNGEERAKGNILERFSAQQFPDLHSELNLSSLELGDSALYFCASSEDERGRRDTQYFGPGTRLTVL.